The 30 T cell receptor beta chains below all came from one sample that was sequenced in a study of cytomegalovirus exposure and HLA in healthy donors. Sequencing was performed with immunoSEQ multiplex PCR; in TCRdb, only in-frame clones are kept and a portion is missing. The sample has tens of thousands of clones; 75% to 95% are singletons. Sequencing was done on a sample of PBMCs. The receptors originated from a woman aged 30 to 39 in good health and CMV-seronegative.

The DNA for the CDR3 is TGTGCCAGCAGCTCTCGACTACTTCCCGGGGAGCTGTTTTTT. It translates to CASSSRLLPGELFF. This chain uses TRBV7-2 with TRBJ2-2; D may be TRBD2 (5 bases). The CDR3 runs 14 residues. V was pared by 4 bases and J by 6 bases, with 12 bases between. The germline V gene has CDR1 SGHTA and CDR2 FQGNSA.

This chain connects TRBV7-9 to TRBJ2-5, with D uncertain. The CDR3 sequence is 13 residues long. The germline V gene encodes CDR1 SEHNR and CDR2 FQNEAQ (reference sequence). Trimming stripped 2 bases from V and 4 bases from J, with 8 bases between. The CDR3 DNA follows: TGTGCCAGCAGCTTACGCCCCGGAGAGACCCAGTACTTC. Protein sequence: CASSLRPGETQYF.

The CDR3 spells CASSLETASGVSTDTQYF. The CDR3 DNA follows: TGTGCCAGCAGCTTAGAGACGGCTAGCGGGGTTAGCACAGATACGCAGTATTTT. The rearrangement uses TRBV7-2 and TRBJ2-3; TRBD2 aligns across 9 bases. In germline, CDR1 is SGHTA, CDR2 FQGNSA. After removal of 1 base from V and 0 bases from J, the junction contained 8 bases not matched to a gene. CDR3 length: 18 residues.

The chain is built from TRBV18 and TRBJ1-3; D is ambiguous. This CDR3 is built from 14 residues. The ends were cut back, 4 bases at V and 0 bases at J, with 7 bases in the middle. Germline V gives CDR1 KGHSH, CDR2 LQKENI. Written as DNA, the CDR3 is TGTGCCAGCTCACGTAGTTCCTCTGGAAACACCATATATTTT. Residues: CASSRSSSGNTIYF.

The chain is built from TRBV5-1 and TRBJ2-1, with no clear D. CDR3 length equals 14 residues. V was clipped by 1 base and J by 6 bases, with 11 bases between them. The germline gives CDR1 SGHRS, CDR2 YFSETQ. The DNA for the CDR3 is TGCGCCAGCAGCTTGTACGGAGAGTCCAATGAGCAGTTCTTC. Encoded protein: CASSLYGESNEQFF.

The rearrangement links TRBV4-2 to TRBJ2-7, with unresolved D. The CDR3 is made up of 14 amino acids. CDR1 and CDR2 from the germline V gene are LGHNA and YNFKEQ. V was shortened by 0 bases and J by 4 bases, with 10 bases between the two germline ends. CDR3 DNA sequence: TGTGCCAGCAGCCAAGATGTAGTAGTGTACGAGCAGTACTTC. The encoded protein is CASSQDVVVYEQYF.

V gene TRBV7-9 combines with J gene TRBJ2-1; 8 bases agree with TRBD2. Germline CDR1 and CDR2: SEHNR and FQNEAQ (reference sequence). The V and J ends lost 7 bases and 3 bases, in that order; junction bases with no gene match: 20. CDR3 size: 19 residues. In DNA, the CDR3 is TGTGCCAGCAATCCCAACACGGGGTTTCCCGGGACTAGCTACAATGAGCAGTTCTTC. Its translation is CASNPNTGFPGTSYNEQFF.

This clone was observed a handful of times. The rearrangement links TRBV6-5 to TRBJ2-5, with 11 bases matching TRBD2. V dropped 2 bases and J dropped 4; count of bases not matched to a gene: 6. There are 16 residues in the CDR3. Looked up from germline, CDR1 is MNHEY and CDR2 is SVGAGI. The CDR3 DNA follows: TGTGCCAGCAGTTACATCTTAGCGGGAGGGGGAGAGACCCAGTACTTC. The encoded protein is CASSYILAGGGETQYF.

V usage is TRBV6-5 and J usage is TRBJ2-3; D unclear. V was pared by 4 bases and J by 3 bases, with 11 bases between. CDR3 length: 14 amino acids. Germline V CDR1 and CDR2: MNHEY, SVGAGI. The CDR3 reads CASSLIEETDTQYF. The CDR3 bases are TGTGCCAGCAGTTTAATTGAGGAGACAGATACGCAGTATTTT.

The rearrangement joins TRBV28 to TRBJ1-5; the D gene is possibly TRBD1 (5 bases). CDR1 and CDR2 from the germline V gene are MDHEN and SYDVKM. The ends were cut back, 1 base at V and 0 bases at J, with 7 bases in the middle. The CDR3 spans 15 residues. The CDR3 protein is CASSLLTGSNQPQHF. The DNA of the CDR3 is TGTGCCAGCAGTTTATTAACAGGTAGCAATCAGCCCCAGCATTTT.

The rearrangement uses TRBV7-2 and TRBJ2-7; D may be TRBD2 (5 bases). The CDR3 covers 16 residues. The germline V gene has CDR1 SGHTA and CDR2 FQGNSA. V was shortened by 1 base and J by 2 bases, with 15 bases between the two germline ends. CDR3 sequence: CASSLGGQTLPYEQYF. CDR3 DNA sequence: TGTGCCAGCAGCTTAGGAGGGCAAACTTTACCCTACGAGCAGTACTTC.

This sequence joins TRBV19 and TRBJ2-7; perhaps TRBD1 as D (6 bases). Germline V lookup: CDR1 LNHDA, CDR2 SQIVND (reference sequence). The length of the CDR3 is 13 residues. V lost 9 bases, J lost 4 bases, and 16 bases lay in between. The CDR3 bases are TGTGCCAGCGCACAGGGAAGTAGTTACGAGCAGTACTTC. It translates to CASAQGSSYEQYF.

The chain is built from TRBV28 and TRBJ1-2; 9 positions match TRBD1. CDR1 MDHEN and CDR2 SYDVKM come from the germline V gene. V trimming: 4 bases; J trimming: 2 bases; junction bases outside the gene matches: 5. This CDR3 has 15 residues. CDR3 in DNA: TGTGCCAGCAGTTCCCCGACAGGGGGGAACTATGGCTACACCTTC. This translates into CASSSPTGGNYGYTF.

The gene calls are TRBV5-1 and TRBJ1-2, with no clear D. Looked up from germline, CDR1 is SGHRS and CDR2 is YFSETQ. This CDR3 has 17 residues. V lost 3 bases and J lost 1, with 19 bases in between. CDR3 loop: CASSSLITKTHNYGYTF. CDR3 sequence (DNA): TGCGCCAGCAGCTCACTGATAACGAAAACCCATAACTATGGCTACACCTTC.

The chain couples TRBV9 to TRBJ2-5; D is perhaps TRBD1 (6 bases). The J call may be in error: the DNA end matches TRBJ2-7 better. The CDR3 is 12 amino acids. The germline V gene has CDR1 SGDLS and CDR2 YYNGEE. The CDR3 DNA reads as TGTGCCAGCAGCCCGCAGGGGTACGAGCAGTACTTC. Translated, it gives CASSPQGYEQYF.

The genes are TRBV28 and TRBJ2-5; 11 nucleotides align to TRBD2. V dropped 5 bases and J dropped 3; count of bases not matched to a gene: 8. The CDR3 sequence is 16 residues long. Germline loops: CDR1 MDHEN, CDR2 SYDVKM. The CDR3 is CASSQPGTSGKETQYF. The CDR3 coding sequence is TGTGCCAGCAGTCAACCTGGGACTAGCGGAAAAGAGACCCAGTACTTC.

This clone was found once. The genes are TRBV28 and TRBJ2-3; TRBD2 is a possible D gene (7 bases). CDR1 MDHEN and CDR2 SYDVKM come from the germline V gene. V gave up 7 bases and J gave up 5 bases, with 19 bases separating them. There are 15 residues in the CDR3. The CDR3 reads CASNPGGGAQDTQYF. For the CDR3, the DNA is TGTGCCAGCAACCCCGGTGGGGGGGCGCAAGATACGCAGTATTTT.

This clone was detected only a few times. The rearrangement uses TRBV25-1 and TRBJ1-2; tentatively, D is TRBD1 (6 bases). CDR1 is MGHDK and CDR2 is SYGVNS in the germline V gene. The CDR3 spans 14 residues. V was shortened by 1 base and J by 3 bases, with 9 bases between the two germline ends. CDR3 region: CASSEWPGDYGYTF. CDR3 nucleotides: TGTGCCAGCAGTGAATGGCCAGGGGACTATGGCTACACCTTC.

As DNA, the CDR3 is TGTGCCAGCAGCTTAGAAGGTACTAGCGGGAGCCACGAGCAGTACTTC. As protein: CASSLEGTSGSHEQYF. V and J are TRBV7-2 and TRBJ2-7; 11 positions match TRBD2. The V gene end was trimmed by 1 base and the J gene end by 5 bases; junction bases not matched to a gene: 7. Germline assignment: CDR1 SGHTA and CDR2 FQGNSA. CDR3 size: 16 residues.

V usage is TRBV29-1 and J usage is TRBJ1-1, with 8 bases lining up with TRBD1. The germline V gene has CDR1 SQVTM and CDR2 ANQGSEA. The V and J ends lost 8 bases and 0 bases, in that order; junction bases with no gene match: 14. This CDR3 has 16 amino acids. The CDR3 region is CSFRNSPGQVNTEAFF. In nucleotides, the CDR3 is TGCAGCTTTAGAAATTCCCCGGGACAGGTGAACACTGAAGCTTTCTTT.

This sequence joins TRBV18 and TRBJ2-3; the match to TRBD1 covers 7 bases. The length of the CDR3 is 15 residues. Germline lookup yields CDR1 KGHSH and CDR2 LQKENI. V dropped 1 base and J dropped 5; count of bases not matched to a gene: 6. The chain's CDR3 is CASSPQGAAGDTQYF. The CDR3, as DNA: TGTGCCAGCTCACCACAGGGGGCGGCGGGAGATACGCAGTATTTT.

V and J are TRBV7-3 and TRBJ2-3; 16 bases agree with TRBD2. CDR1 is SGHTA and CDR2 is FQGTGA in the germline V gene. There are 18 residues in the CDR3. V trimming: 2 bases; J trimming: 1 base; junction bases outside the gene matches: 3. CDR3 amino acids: CASSLFGTSGGGTDTQYF. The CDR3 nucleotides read TGTGCCAGCAGCTTATTCGGGACTAGCGGGGGGGGCACAGATACGCAGTATTTT. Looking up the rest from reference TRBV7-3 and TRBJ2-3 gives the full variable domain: GAGVSQTPSNKVTEKGKYVELRCDPISGHTALYWYRQSLGQGPEFLIYFQGTGAADDSGLPNDRFFAVRPEGSVSTLKIQRTERGDSAVYLCASSLFGTSGGGTDTQYFGPGTRLTVL.

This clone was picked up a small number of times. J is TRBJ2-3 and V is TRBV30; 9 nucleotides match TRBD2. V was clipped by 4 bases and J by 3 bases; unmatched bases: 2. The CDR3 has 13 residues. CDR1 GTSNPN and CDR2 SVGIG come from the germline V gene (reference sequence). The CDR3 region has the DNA TGTGCCTGGACTAGCGGGATTACAGATACGCAGTATTTT. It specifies CAWTSGITDTQYF.

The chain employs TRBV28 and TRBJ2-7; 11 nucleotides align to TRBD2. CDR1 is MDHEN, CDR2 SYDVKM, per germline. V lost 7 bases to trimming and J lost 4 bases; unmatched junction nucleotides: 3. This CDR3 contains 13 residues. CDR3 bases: TGTGCCAGCATGAGGACTAGCGGGTACGAGCAGTACTTC. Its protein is CASMRTSGYEQYF. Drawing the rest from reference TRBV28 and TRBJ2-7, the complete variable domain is DVKVTQSSRYLVKRTGEKVFLECVQDMDHENMFWYRQDPGLGLRLIYFSYDVKMKEKGDIPEGYSVSREKKERFSLILESASTNQTSMYLCASMRTSGYEQYFGPGTRLTVT.

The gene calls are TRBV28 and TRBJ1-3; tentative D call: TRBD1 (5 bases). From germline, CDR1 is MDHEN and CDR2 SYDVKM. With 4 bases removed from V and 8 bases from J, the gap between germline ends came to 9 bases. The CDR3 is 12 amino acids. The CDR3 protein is CASSWGQDTIYF. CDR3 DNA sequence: TGTGCCAGCAGTTGGGGCCAGGACACCATATATTTT.

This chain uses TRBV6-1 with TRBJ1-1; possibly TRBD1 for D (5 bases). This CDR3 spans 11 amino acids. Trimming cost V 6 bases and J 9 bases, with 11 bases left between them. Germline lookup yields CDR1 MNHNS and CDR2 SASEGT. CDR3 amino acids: CASRQDRKAFF. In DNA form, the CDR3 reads TGTGCCAGCAGGCAAGACAGAAAAGCTTTCTTT.

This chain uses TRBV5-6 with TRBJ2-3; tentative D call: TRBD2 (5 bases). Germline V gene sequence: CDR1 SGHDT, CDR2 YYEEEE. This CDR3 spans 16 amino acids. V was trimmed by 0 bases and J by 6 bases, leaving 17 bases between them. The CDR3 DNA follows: TGTGCCAGCAGCTTGGATTCCTCCGGGAACTTGGATACGCAGTATTTT. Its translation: CASSLDSSGNLDTQYF.

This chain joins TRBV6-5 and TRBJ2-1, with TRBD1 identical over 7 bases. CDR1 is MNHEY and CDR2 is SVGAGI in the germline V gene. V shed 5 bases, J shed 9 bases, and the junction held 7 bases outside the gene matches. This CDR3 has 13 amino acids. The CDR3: CASSSTGVGEQFF. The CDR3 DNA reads TGTGCCAGCAGTAGTACAGGGGTCGGTGAGCAGTTCTTC.

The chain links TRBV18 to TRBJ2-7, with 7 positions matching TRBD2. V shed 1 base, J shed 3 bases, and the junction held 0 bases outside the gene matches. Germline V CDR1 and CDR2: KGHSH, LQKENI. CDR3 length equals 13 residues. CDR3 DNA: TGTGCCAGCTCACCACGGGGGGGCTACGAGCAGTACTTC. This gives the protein CASSPRGGYEQYF. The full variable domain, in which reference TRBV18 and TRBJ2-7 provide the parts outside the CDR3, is NAGVMQNPRHLVRRRGQEARLRCSPMKGHSHVYWYRQLPEEGLKFMVYLQKENIIDESGMPKERFSAEFPKEGPSILRIQQVVRGDSAAYFCASSPRGGYEQYFGPGTRLTVT.

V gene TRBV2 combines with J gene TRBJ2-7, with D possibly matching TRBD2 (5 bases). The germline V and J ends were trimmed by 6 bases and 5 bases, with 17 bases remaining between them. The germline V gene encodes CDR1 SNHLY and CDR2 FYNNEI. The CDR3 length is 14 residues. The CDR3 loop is CASRGSGPPHEQYF. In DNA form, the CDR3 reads TGTGCCAGCAGGGGGAGCGGCCCCCCTCACGAGCAGTACTTC. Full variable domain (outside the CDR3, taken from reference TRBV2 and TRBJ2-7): EPEVTQTPSHQVTQMGQEVILRCVPISNHLYFYWYRQILGQKVEFLVSFYNNEISEKSEIFDDQFSVERPDGSNFTLKIRSTKLEDSAMYFCASRGSGPPHEQYFGPGTRLTVT.